This T cell receptor beta chain was recovered during a study of blood T cells in healthy people across ages. This clonotype has only a few counts. V was cut by 5 bases and J by 4 bases, with 11 bases left in between. CDR3 length: 13 residues. A second PCR of about 6 to 12 cycles used a sample-barcoded 5' primer and a J-beta primer mix. A single record per CDR3 protein comes from TCRdb applying MiXCR to the 5' RACE reads. This table holds around 990,000 distinct CDR3 sequences, more than 30% found once. The J gene is TRBJ1-1, the V gene TRBV12-3 or TRBV12-4; D unresolved. Sequenced: blood. The TCR was taken from a man between 18 and 29 years old in good health. This CDR3 is CASSLDIGTEAFF. CDR3 bases: TGTGCCAGCAGTCTCGACATAGGCACTGAAGCTTTCTTT.